The sequence of this T cell receptor beta chain was determined in a study of Ad26.COV2.S vaccination and SARS-CoV-2 variants. Overall study findings and caveats: Breadth measured for non-spike TCRs was similar across vaccine and placebo recipients. Possible underestimation of total T cell responses by the TCR breadth and depth analyses was noted.

Concerning this clone itself: Antigen specificity is unknown.

Trimming shortened V by 0 bases and J by 1 base, and 5 bases separated the two germline ends. Germline V CDR1 and CDR2: SGHRS, YFSETQ. The CDR3 sequence is 15 residues long. Generated by immunoSEQ multiplex PCR, the TCRdb table keeps only in-frame clones and is missing some. The repertoire consists of under 250,000 clones, with roughly nine tenths occurring once and the leading ten covering 2.9%. Treatment given: roughly 18 received Ad26.COV2.S at low or high dose, single or two shots; 5 received placebo; per-sample allocation not given. The study sampled participants on day 63 after the first vaccine or placebo injection.

The J gene is TRBJ2-6, the V gene TRBV5-1, with D uncertain. The TCR comes from a person between 18 and 59 years old who received the Ad26.COV2.S COVID-19 vaccine or a placebo. This sample comprised peripheral blood, obtained in a trial of Ad26.COV2.S vaccine versus placebo. CDR3 DNA: TGCGCCAGCAGCTTGGACGCATCTGGGGCCAACGTCCTGACTTTC. Its protein is CASSLDASGANVLTF.